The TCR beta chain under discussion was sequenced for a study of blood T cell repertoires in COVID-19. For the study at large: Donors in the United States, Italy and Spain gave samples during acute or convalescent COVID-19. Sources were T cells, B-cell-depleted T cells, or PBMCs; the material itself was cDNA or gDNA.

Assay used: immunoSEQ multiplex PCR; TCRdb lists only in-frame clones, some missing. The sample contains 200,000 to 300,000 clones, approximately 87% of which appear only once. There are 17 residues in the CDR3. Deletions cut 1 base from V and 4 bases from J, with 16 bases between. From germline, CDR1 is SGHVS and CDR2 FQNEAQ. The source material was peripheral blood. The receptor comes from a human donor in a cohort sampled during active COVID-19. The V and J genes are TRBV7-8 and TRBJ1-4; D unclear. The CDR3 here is CASSLEWGREVNEKLFF. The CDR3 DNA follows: TGTGCCAGCAGCTTAGAGTGGGGTCGGGAGGTTAATGAAAAACTGTTTTTT.